This T cell receptor (beta chain) originates from a study of CD8+CD57+ T cells in acquired aplastic anemia. For the study at large: The study obtained an average of roughly 3 ug of DNA from sorted CD4+ and CD8+ cells. Whole-study results and caveats: The study identified 25 to 30 CD8+ CDR3 sequences shared by patients and controls. Researchers reported that CD8+ Simpson's diversity was not significantly different in patients versus controls.

The template used for profiling TCR beta VDJ and CDR3 was genomic DNA. TCRdb re-derived calls from the reads in MiXCR, one entry per CDR3 protein. The sample gives about half a million distinct CDR3 sequences, under 40% of which show up once; around 0.82% is in the top ten. Previously, flow cytometry had revealed CD8+CD57+ cell expansion in the patients chosen for sequencing. The V gene lost 3 bases and the J gene lost 5 bases, with 11 bases spanning the gap. Germline CDR1 GTSNPN, CDR2 SVGIG (reference sequence). The CDR3 runs 14 residues. Details on this clonotype: Its target is unknown.

The V and J genes are TRBV30 and TRBJ1-6; D not certain. Sequencing was carried out using sorted CD4+, CD8+, or CD8+CD57+ T cells (not recorded which) from PBMCs. This TCR was sampled from a human donor with aplastic anemia. CDR3 in DNA: TGTGCCTGGAGGGGCGGAGGGAATAATTCACCCCTCCACTTT. Translation gives CAWRGGGNNSPLHF.